The sample holds many counts of the clone carrying this TCR beta chain. The antigen is undetermined. This sample was taken from a study of molecular identifiers for immune sequencing clone quantification. General study findings and limits: Underestimated sizes of highly expanded clones could result from identical TCR molecules that share a barcode.

Sequencing libraries of naive CD8 cells derived from around 20,000 to 1,000,000 sorted cells with 10%, 30% or 50% RNA. TCRdb re-derived calls from the PCR reads in MiXCR, one entry per CDR3 protein. The sample yields just under 650,000 distinct CDR3 sequences, approximately 20% seen once. With 1 base removed from V and 2 bases from J, the gap between germline ends came to 14 bases. Germline CDR1 reads MGHRA; CDR2 reads YSYEKL. The CDR3 length is 16 residues. The clonotype originates from a human donor in good health. Some libraries in this study had Jurkat cell RNA spiked in. Source material: naive CD8+ T cells from blood, with Jurkat cell RNA spiked in. Subset indicated: FACS-sorted CD8+CD4-CCR7+CD45RA+ naive T cells. This sequence joins TRBV4-1 and TRBJ1-1, with D maybe TRBD1 (6 bases). CDR3 in amino acids: CASSQGTAFGNTEAFF. Here the CDR3 DNA reads TGCGCCAGCAGCCAAGGGACAGCCTTCGGAAACACTGAAGCTTTCTTT.